The rows below give T cell receptor beta chains drawn from one sample of a study of cytomegalovirus exposure and HLA in healthy donors. TCRdb's table, derived via immunoSEQ multiplex PCR, lists solely in-frame clones and lacks some. The repertoire has 65,000 to 90,000 clones, 70% to 80% of them found once; the top ten carry 2.5%. The sequenced material came from PBMCs. These receptors were taken from a man aged 30-40 years in good health and CMV-seronegative. CDR3s leave out the opening cysteine and the closing phenylalanine or tryptophan.

J | V | CDR3
TRBJ1-2 | TRBV5-4 | ASSSEGWTDPNYGYP
TRBJ2-5 | TRBV5-4 | ASSFNREETQY
TRBJ1-3 | TRBV4-3 | ASSQEGAGGNTIY
TRBJ2-7 | TRBV5-1 | ASSHGTEGYEQY
TRBJ1-5 | TRBV21-1 | ASSTPLRERPQH
TRBJ2-1 | TRBV29-1 | SDQLAWNEQF
. | TRBV5-1 | ASSTASGHLNSYEQY
TRBJ2-7 | TRBV15 | ATSRDQGGSYEQY
TRBJ1-1 | TRBV6-1 | ASSEVIRAEAF
TRBJ2-5 | TRBV27 | ASSVSGSVWETQY
TRBJ2-1 | TRBV11-2 | ASSLSGGRNEQF
TRBJ1-5 | TRBV9 | ASSVNPLNQPQH
TRBJ1-3 | TRBV6-5 | ASSHSQEPGNTIY
TRBJ1-4 | TRBV6-4 | AHRVQRQGRGEKLF
TRBJ1-1 | TRBV27 | ASRSTGGTEAF
TRBJ2-1 | TRBV18 | ASQSTGGTYNEQF
TRBJ1-1 | TRBV6-6 | ASLGLTGANTEAF
TRBJ2-2 | TRBV5-5 | ASSWRGEGPPGELF
TRBJ1-1 | TRBV5-6 | ASGYTAGSEAF
TRBJ2-3 | TRBV4-3 | ASSHEVGGSGRDTQY
TRBJ1-5 | TRBV30 | AWSKQGAQPQH
TRBJ2-7 | TRBV7-9 | SSTTEQGGAYEQY
TRBJ1-1 | TRBV7-2 | ASSLGGSNTEAF
TRBJ2-4 | TRBV6-1 | ASSAGGPKNIQY
TRBJ1-1 | TRBV7-7 | ASSHGTNAEAF